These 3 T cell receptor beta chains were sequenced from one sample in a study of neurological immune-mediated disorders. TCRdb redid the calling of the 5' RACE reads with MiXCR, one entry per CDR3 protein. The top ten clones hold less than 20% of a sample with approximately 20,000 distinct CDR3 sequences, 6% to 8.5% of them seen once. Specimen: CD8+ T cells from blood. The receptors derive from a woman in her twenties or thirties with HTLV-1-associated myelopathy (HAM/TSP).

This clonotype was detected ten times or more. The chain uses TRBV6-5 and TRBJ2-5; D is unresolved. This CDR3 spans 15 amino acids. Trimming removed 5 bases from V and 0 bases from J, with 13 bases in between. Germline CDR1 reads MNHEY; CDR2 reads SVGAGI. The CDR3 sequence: CASSAPMRNQETQYF. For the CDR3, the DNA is TGTGCCAGCAGTGCCCCCATGAGGAACCAAGAGACCCAGTACTTC.

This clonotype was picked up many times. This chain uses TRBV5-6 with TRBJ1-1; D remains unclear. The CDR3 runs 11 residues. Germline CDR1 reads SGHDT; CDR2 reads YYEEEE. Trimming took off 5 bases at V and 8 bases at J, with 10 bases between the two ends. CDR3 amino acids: CASSLFEEAFF. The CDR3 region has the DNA TGTGCCAGCAGTCTCTTTGAGGAAGCTTTCTTT.

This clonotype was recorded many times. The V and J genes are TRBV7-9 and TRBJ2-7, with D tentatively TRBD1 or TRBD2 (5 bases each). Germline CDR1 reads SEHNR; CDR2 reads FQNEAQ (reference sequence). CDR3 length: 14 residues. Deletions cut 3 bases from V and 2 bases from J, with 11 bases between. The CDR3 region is CASSFGGVAYEQYF. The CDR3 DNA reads TGTGCCAGCAGCTTTGGGGGAGTTGCCTACGAGCAGTACTTC.